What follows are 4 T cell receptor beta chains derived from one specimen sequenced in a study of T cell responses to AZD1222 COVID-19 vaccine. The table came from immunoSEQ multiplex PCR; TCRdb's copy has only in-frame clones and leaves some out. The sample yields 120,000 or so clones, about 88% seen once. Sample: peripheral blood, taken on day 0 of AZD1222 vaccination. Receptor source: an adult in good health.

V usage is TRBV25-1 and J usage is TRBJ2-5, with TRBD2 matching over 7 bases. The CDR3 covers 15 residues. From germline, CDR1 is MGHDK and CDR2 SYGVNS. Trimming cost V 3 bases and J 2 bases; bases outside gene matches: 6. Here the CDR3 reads CASSEPSGLQETQYF. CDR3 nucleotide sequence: TGTGCCAGCAGTGAGCCTAGCGGCTTACAAGAGACCCAGTACTTC. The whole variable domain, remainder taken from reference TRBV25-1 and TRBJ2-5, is EADIYQTPRYLVIGTGKKITLECSQTMGHDKMYWYQQDPGMELHLIHYSYGVNSTEKGDLSSESTVSRIRTEHFPLTLESARPSHTSQYLCASSEPSGLQETQYFGPGTRLLVL.

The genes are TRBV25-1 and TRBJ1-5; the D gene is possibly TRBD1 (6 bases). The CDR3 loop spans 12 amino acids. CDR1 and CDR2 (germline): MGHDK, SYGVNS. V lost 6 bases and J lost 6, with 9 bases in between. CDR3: CASRQGFQPQHF. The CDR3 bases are TGTGCCAGCAGACAGGGTTTTCAGCCCCAGCATTTT.

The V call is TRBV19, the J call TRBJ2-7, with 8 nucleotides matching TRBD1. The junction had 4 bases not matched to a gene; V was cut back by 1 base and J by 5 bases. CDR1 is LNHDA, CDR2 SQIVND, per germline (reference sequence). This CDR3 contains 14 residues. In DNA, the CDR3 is TGTGCCAGTAGTATAGGGGACAGGTTCAACGAGCAGTACTTC. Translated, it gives CASSIGDRFNEQYF.

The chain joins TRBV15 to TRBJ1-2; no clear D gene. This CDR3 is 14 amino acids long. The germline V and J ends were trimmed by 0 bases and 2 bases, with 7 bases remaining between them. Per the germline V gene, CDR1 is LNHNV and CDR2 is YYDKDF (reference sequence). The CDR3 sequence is CATSRDALNYGYTF. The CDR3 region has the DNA TGTGCCACCAGCAGAGATGCCCTGAACTATGGCTACACCTTC.